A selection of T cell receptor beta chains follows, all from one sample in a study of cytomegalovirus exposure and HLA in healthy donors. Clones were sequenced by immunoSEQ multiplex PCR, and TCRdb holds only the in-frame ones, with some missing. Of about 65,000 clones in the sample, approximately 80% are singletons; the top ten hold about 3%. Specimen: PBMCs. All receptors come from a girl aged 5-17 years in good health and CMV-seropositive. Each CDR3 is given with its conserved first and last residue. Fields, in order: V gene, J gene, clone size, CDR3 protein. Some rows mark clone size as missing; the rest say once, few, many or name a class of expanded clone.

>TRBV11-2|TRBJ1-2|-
CASSLGNLNYGYTF
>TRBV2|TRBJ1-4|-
CASTWRGSGEKLFF
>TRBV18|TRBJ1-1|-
CASSGRERGVEAFF
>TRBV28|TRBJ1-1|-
CASSLFSTEAFF
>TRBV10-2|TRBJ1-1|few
CASRAGQANTEAFF
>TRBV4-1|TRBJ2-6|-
CASSPRGAGANVLTF
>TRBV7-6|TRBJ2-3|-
CASSLAVREDTQYF
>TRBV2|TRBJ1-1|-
CASSLLGAEAFF
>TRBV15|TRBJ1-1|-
CAAARTGSTEAFF
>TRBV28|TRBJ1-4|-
CASSLIAGGYEKLFF
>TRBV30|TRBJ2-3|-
CARGQGVPDTQYF
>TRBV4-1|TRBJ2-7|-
CASRHRELAGSYEQYF
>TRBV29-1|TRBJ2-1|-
CSVESRGLAGDEQFF
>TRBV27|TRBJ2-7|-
CASRLAGGYEQYF
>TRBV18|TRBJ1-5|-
CASSPDRGDQPQHF
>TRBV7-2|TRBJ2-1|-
CASSLTAKGSNEQFF
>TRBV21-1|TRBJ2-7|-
CASSSGGRPRGYEQYF
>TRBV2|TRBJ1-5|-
CASREGGRRDNQPQHF
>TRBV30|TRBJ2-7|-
CAWSVPLPRTSGVSYEQYF
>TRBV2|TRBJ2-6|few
CASSELSGANVLTF
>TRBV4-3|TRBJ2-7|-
CASSHSQTGEVYEQYF
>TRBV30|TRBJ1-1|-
CAWTPTGTEAFF
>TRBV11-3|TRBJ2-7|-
CASNQAGVFSYEQYF
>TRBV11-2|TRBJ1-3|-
CASSDRVFSGNTIYF
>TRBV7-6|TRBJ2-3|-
CASSLFEGSKDTQYF
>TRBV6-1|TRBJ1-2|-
CASSAQNYGYTF
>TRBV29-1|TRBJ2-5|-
CSVEGHPGGETQYF
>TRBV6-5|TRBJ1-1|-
CASSYGGGTEAFF
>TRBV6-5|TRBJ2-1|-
CASSYNGGGHYEQFF
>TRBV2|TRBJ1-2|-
CASSPQGIDYGYTF
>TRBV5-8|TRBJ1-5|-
CASSLEGGMQPQHF
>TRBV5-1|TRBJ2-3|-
CASSPDQRSTDTQYF
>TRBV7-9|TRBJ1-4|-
CASSGGATNEKLFF
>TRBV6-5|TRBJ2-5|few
CASRPTGLQETQYF
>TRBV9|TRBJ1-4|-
CASSRSTGENEKLFF